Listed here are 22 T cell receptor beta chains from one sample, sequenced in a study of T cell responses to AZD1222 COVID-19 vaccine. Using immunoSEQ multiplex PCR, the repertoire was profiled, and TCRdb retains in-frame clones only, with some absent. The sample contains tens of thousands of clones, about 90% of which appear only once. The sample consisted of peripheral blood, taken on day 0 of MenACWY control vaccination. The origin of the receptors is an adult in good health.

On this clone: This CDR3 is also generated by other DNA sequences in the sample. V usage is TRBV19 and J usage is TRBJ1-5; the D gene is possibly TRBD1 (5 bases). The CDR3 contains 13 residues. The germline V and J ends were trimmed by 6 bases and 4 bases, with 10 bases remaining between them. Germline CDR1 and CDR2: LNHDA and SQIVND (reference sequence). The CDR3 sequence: CASSGTGNQPQHF. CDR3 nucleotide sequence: TGTGCCAGTAGCGGGACTGGGAATCAGCCCCAGCATTTT.

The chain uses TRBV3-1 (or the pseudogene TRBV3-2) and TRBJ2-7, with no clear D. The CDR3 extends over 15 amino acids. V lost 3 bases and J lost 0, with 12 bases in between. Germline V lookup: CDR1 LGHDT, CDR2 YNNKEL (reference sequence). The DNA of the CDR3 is TGTGCCAGCAGCCAGTCGCAACTGGGCTCCTACGAGCAGTACTTC. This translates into CASSQSQLGSYEQYF.

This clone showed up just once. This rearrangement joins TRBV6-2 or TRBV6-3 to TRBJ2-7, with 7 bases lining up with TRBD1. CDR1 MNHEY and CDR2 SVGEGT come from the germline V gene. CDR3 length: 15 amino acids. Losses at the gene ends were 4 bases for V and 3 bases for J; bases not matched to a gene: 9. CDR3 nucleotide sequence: TGTGCCAGCAGTTTCACAGGGGTGGAAAGCTACGAGCAGTACTTC. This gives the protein CASSFTGVESYEQYF.

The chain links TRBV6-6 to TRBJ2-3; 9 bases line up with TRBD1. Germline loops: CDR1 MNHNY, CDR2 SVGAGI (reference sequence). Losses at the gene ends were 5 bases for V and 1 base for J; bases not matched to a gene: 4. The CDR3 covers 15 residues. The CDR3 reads CASSQTGGGTDTQYF. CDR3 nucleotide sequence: TGTGCCAGCAGTCAAACAGGGGGCGGCACAGATACGCAGTATTTT.

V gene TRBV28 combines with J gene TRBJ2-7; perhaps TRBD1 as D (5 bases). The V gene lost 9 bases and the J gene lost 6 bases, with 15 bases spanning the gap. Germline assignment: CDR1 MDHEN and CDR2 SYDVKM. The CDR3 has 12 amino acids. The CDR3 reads CASSDSPREQYF. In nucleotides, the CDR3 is TGTGCCAGTTCTGACAGCCCGCGCGAGCAGTACTTC.

CDR3 protein: CASYGFSGANVLTF. In DNA form, the CDR3 reads TGTGCCAGTTACGGTTTCTCTGGGGCCAACGTCCTGACTTTC. The chain has TRBV19 and TRBJ2-6, with D unclear. V was cut by 8 bases and J by 0 bases, with 8 bases left in between. CDR3 length: 14 residues. CDR1 and CDR2 (germline): LNHDA, SQIVND (reference sequence). Complete variable domain (other parts from reference TRBV19 and TRBJ2-6): DGGITQSPKYLFRKEGQNVTLSCEQNLNHDAMYWYRQDPGQGLRLIYYSQIVNDFQKGDIAEGYSVSREKKESFPLTVTSAQKNPTAFYLCASYGFSGANVLTFGAGSRLTVL.

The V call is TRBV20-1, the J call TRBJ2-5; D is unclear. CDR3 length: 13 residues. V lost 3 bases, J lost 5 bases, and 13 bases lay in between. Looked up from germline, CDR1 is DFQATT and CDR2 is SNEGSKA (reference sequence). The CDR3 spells CSASRGPEETQYF. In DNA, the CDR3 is TGCAGTGCTAGTCGCGGACCCGAGGAGACCCAGTACTTC.

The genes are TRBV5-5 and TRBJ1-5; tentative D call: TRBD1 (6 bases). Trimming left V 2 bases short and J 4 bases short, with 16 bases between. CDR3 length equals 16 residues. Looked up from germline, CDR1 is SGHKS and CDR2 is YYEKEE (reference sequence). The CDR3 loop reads CASSFDGGRGNQPQHF. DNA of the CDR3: TGTGCCAGCAGCTTCGATGGGGGGCGCGGGAATCAGCCCCAGCATTTT.

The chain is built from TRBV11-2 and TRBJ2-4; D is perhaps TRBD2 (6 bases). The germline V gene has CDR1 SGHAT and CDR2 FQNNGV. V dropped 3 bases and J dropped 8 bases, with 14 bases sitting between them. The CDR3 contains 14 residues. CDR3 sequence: CASSFGGGKDIQYF. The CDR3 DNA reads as TGTGCCAGCAGCTTTGGAGGCGGGAAGGACATTCAGTACTTC.

The CDR3 sequence: CASSLVGRGNEQFF. The CDR3 region has the DNA TGTGCCAGCAGCTTAGTGGGGCGCGGGAATGAGCAGTTCTTC. V usage is TRBV11-2 and J usage is TRBJ2-1; either TRBD1 or TRBD2 may fit D (5 bases each). This CDR3 has 14 residues. From germline, CDR1 is SGHAT and CDR2 FQNNGV. V lost 1 base and J 7 bases, leaving 11 bases between the germline ends.

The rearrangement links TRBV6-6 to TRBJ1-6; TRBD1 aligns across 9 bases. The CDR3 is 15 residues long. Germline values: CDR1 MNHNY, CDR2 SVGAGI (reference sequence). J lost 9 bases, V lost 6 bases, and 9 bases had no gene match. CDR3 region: CASSLSGQGLSPLHF. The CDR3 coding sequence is TGTGCCAGCAGCCTGTCGGGACAGGGCCTTTCACCCCTCCACTTT.

The CDR3 DNA reads TGCGCCAGCAGCTTGGCCGAGACCTTCGTAGGCTCCTACAATGAGCAGTTCTTC. Protein product: CASSLAETFVGSYNEQFF. This rearrangement joins TRBV5-1 to TRBJ2-1; D unresolved. The V end lost 0 bases, the J end lost 0 bases, and 16 bases lay between the germline ends. Per the germline V gene, CDR1 is SGHRS and CDR2 is YFSETQ. CDR3 length: 18 residues.

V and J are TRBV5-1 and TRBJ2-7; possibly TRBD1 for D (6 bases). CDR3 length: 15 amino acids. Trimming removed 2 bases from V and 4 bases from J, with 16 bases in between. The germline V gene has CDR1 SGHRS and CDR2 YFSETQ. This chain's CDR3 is CASSFGQRGWYEQYF. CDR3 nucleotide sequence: TGCGCCAGCAGCTTCGGACAGAGGGGATGGTACGAGCAGTACTTC. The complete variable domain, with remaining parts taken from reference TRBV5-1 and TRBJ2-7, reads KAGVTQTPRYLIKTRGQQVTLSCSPISGHRSVSWYQQTPGQGLQFLFEYFSETQRNKGNFPGRFSGRQFSNSRSEMNVSTLELGDSALYLCASSFGQRGWYEQYFGPGTRLTVT.

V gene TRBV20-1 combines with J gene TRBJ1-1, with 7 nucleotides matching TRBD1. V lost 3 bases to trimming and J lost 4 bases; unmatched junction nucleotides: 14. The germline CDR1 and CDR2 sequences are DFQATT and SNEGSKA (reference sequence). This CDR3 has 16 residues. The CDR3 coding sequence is TGCAGTGCTAGTCCCCCAGGGGGGTTAGATAGCACTGAAGCTTTCTTT. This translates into CSASPPGGLDSTEAFF.

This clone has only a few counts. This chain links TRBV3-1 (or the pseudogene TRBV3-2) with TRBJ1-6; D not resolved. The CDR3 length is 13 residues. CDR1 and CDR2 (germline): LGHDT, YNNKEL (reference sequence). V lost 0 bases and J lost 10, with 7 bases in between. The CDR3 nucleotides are TGTGCCAGCAGCCAAGATGGGTCCTCACCCCTCCACTTT. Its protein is CASSQDGSSPLHF.

As DNA, the CDR3 is TGTGCCAGCAGTTACTTCGGACGACACGGGGAGCTGTTTTTT. This translates into CASSYFGRHGELFF. The chain is built from TRBV6-5 and TRBJ2-2; D not resolved. V was pared by 1 base and J by 7 bases, with 10 bases between. Germline V gene data show CDR1 as MNHEY and CDR2 as SVGAGI. The CDR3 length is 14 residues.

CDR3 in amino acids: CASSEAGPVRPQHF. The CDR3 region has the DNA TGTGCCAGCAGTGAAGCGGGCCCCGTTAGGCCCCAGCATTTT. The chain links TRBV6-1 to TRBJ1-5; D gene ambiguous. Between the trimmed V and J ends, which lost 0 bases and 9 bases, there was a span of 12 bases. The CDR3 length is 14 residues. CDR1 and CDR2 from the germline V gene are MNHNS and SASEGT.

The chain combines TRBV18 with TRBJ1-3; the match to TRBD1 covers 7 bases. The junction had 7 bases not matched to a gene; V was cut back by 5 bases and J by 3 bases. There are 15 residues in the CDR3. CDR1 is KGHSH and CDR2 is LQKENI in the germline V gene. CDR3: CASSSNRDSGNTIYF. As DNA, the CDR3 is TGTGCCAGCTCATCAAACCGGGACAGTGGAAACACCATATATTTT.

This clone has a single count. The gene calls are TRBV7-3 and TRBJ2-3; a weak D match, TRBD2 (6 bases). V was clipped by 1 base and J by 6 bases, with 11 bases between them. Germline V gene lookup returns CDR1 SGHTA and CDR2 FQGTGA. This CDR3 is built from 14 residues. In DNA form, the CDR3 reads TGTGCCAGCAGCTTAAGCGGGGCCCGGGATACGCAGTATTTT. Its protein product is CASSLSGARDTQYF.

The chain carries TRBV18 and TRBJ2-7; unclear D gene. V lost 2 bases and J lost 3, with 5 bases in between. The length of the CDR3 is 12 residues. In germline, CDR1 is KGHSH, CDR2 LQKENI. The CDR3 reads CASSPMGYEQYF. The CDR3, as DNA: TGTGCCAGCTCACCAATGGGCTACGAGCAGTACTTC.

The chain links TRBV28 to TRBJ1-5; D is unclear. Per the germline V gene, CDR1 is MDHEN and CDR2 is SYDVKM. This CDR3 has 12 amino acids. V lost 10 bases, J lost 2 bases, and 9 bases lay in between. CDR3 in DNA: TGTGCCACCCCGGATGGCAATCAGCCCCAGCATTTT. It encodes CATPDGNQPQHF.

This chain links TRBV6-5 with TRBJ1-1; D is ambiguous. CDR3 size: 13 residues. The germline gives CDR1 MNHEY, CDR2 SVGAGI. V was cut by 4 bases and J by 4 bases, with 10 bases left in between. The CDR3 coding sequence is TGTGCCAGCAGTTTAAGGGAGGGCACTGAAGCTTTCTTT. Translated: CASSLREGTEAFF.